These 17 T cell receptor beta chains originate from one sample sequenced in a study of cytomegalovirus exposure and HLA in healthy donors. This PCR relied on a set of 60 Vbeta primers and 13 Jbeta primers. The data were produced by immunoSEQ multiplex PCR, yet TCRdb's version contains in-frame clones alone and is incomplete. This table has some 200,000 clones, approximately 80% appearing once. Sequencing was performed on PBMCs. The receptors here all came from a woman aged 45-60 years in good health and CMV-seronegative.

The chain joins TRBV29-1 to TRBJ1-1; D not certain. V was trimmed by 4 bases and J by 5 bases, leaving 20 bases between them. The germline gives CDR1 SQVTM, CDR2 ANQGSEA. The length of the CDR3 is 15 residues. The chain's CDR3 is CSVGRLGRVQTEAFF. The DNA for the CDR3 is TGCAGCGTTGGTCGTCTCGGGAGGGTTCAAACTGAAGCTTTCTTT.

The rearrangement joins TRBV7-2 to TRBJ2-7; the match to TRBD1 covers 12 bases. V trimming: 5 bases; J trimming: 4 bases; junction bases outside the gene matches: 9. The CDR3 runs to 16 residues. The V gene's germline CDR1 is SGHTA and CDR2 FQGNSA. CDR3 amino acids: CASSLQSGQGAYEQYF. DNA of the CDR3: TGTGCCAGCAGCCTGCAGTCGGGACAGGGGGCTTACGAGCAGTACTTC.

The rearrangement links TRBV27 to TRBJ2-7; 9 nucleotides line up with TRBD1. The CDR3 sequence is 14 residues long. Germline values: CDR1 MNHEY, CDR2 SMNVEV (reference sequence). J was trimmed by 4 bases and V by 3 bases; bases with no gene match: 4. CDR3 loop: CASSLTGGRYEQYF. The CDR3 DNA follows: TGTGCCAGCAGTTTGACAGGGGGTAGGTACGAGCAGTACTTC.

As regards this clone: The junction does not match germline at one end; this may be a read error. The rearrangement uses TRBV6-4 and TRBJ2-1; D may be TRBD2 (6 bases). This CDR3 is 15 amino acids long. Germline V gene data show CDR1 as MRHNA and CDR2 as SNTAGT. Written as DNA, the CDR3 is TGCCTGGAGGGTTTGTCTCTCATCGGGGACAATGAGCAGTTCTTC. As protein: CLEGLSLIGDNEQFF.

The chain couples TRBV19 to TRBJ1-4, with TRBD1 matching 7 bases. The CDR3 runs 13 residues. Trimming removed 5 bases from V and 13 bases from J; junction bases left unmatched: 10. Per the germline V gene, CDR1 is LNHDA and CDR2 is SQIVND (reference sequence). The CDR3 region has the DNA TGTGCCAGTAGTCCCGGACAGGTTCTCAGACTGTTTTTT. Translating it yields CASSPGQVLRLFF.

This sequence joins TRBV6-6 and TRBJ1-2; TRBD1 matches 7 bases. Germline lookup yields CDR1 MNHNY and CDR2 SVGAGI (reference sequence). The CDR3 length is 13 residues. V gave up 6 bases and J gave up 4 bases; unmatched junction bases: 5. The CDR3: CASSPDRVYGYTF. The CDR3 DNA reads TGTGCCAGCAGCCCCGACAGGGTCTATGGCTACACCTTC.

This rearrangement joins TRBV5-1 to TRBJ2-1, with TRBD1 identical over 9 bases. The length of the CDR3 is 13 residues. V shed 4 bases and J 7 bases; nucleotides not matched to a gene: 3. Per germline, CDR1 SGHRS and CDR2 YFSETQ. The chain's CDR3 is CASSHRGPNEQFF. The DNA of the CDR3 is TGCGCCAGCAGCCACAGGGGGCCGAATGAGCAGTTCTTC.

The chain recombines TRBV5-1 with TRBJ2-7; D is possibly TRBD1 (6 bases). The CDR3 has 14 residues. CDR1 and CDR2 from the germline V gene are SGHRS and YFSETQ. V lost 4 bases to trimming and J lost 0 bases, with 11 bases between them. CDR3 protein: CASSDRDISYEQYF. CDR3 in DNA: TGCGCCAGCAGCGACCGGGACATCTCCTACGAGCAGTACTTC.

This clone has a single count. The rearrangement links TRBV27 to TRBJ2-3; TRBD2 agrees at 7 bases. With 6 bases clipped from V and 5 bases from J, the junction kept 14 bases outside the gene matches. Germline V gene lookup returns CDR1 MNHEY and CDR2 SMNVEV (reference sequence). This CDR3 has 16 residues. CDR3 sequence reads: CASRRTSAARGDTQYF. Here the CDR3 DNA reads TGTGCCAGCAGGCGAACTAGCGCGGCCCGCGGAGATACGCAGTATTTT.

The J gene is TRBJ1-6, the V gene TRBV27, with D tentatively TRBD1 (5 bases). V lost 5 bases to trimming and J lost 8 bases, with 13 bases between them. This CDR3 has 14 amino acids. Germline V gene sequence: CDR1 MNHEY, CDR2 SMNVEV (reference sequence). The CDR3 region has the DNA TGTGCCAGCAGTGCGGTCAGGGTGCATTCACCCCTCCACTTT. Translating it yields CASSAVRVHSPLHF.

The J gene is TRBJ2-1, the V gene TRBV4-1, with TRBD1 matching over 10 bases. This CDR3 is 16 amino acids long. CDR1 MGHRA and CDR2 YSYEKL come from the germline V gene. V gave up 0 bases and J gave up 4 bases; unmatched junction bases: 3. CDR3 DNA: TGCGCCAGCAGCCAAGAGGACAGGGGGTGGTACAATGAGCAGTTCTTC. This gives the protein CASSQEDRGWYNEQFF.

This clone has a handful of counts. J is TRBJ2-5 and V is TRBV2; D may be TRBD1 (6 bases). Trimming removed 6 bases from V and 5 bases from J, with 16 bases in between. CDR1 and CDR2 from the germline V gene are SNHLY and FYNNEI. The CDR3 is 14 residues long. Here the CDR3 DNA reads TGTGCCAGCAGACGGCAGGGGTTCGGGGAGACCCAGTACTTC. Amino acid sequence: CASRRQGFGETQYF.

The chain carries TRBV5-4 and TRBJ2-7; 7 positions agree with TRBD2. This CDR3 has 16 amino acids. V gave up 1 base and J gave up 6 bases; unmatched junction bases: 13. Per germline, CDR1 SGHNT and CDR2 YYREEE (reference sequence). The CDR3: CASSLLGLTGGREQYF. CDR3 DNA: TGTGCCAGCAGCTTGCTGGGGCTAACGGGAGGACGCGAGCAGTACTTC.

Concerning this clone itself: Its ends do not fully match the called genes, so a read error is possible. The rearrangement uses TRBV7-9 and TRBJ2-5; the match to TRBD2 covers 11 bases. Germline CDR1 is SEHNR and CDR2 is FQNEAQ (reference sequence). CDR3 length equals 15 residues. The CDR3 coding sequence is TGTTCCAGCAGCTGGGCTAGCGGGAGGAGGGAGACCCAGTACTTC. It translates to CSSSWASGRRETQYF.

This clone was found a few times. This rearrangement joins TRBV10-3 to TRBJ2-7, with 11 bases aligning to TRBD1. This CDR3 comprises 15 residues. Trimming cost V 3 bases and J 1 base; bases outside gene matches: 2. Germline CDR1 and CDR2: ENHRY and SYGVKD. CDR3 in amino acids: CAISEGQGASYEQYF. The CDR3 nucleotides read TGTGCCATCAGTGAAGGACAGGGGGCATCCTACGAGCAGTACTTC.

The chain uses TRBV4-1 and TRBJ2-7, with 8 bases lining up with TRBD1. The CDR3 totals 14 residues. The germline V gene has CDR1 MGHRA and CDR2 YSYEKL. V lost 1 base and J lost 2; bases outside the gene matches: 1. CDR3 amino acids: CASSQAQGAYEQYF. The CDR3 DNA reads as TGCGCCAGCAGCCAAGCACAGGGGGCCTACGAGCAGTACTTC.

This chain connects TRBV5-1 to TRBJ2-2; D is unclear. Germline CDR1 reads SGHRS; CDR2 reads YFSETQ. V dropped 4 bases and J dropped 4 bases, with 11 bases sitting between them. The CDR3 runs 14 residues. CDR3 DNA sequence: TGCGCCAGCAGCCCAAGACTGGGCACCGGGGAGCTGTTTTTT. Its translation: CASSPRLGTGELFF.